This TCR beta chain emerged from a study of spatial heterogeneity in lung cancer. On the study more broadly: Sequences of the beta chain were consistently detected in greater numbers than alpha-chain sequences. Strongly correlated with TCR transcript counts in tumor regions was a T cell module score, which was a transcriptional module score calculated from matched bulk RNA-seq.

Points from the study as a whole: Tumors with more nonsynonymous mutations had more expanded intratumoral alpha and beta TCRs.

The CDR3 sequence is 15 residues long. Trimming removed 6 bases from V and 1 base from J; junction bases left unmatched: 4. The germline gives CDR1 LNHDA, CDR2 SQIVND (reference sequence). This clonotype was seen repeatedly, ten times or more. Its antigen remains unidentified. Indicated time point: sample taken at primary tumor resection. Each CDR3 protein is one row after TCRdb ran MiXCR on the 5' RACE reads. The data hold 3,500 to 5,500 distinct CDR3 sequences, with approximately 6.1% observed a single time. This chain connects TRBV19 to TRBJ1-5, with 9 nucleotides matching TRBD1. Here the sequenced sample was lung tumor tissue, taken at surgery. This clonotype was obtained from a male donor with early-stage non-small cell lung cancer. The CDR3 sequence: CASSPDRGSNQPQHF. The DNA of the CDR3 is TGTGCCAGTAGCCCGGACAGGGGAAGCAATCAGCCCCAGCATTTT.